This entry describes one T cell receptor (beta chain). The data were taken from a study of shared clonotypes between healthy human individuals. Germline CDR1 reads WSHSY; CDR2 reads SAAADI. The CDR3 has 14 residues. V dropped 6 bases and J dropped 3; count of bases not matched to a gene: 3. Profiling relied on immunoSEQ multiplex PCR, and the TCRdb table lists in-frame clones only, not all of them. This table has roughly 640,000 clones, approximately 74% appearing once. The gene calls are TRBV10-2 and TRBJ1-5; 9 bases line up with TRBD1. The TCR originated in a woman aged 25 to 39 in good health. Source material: memory CD4+ T cells sorted from blood. The subset: CD45RA-negative fraction. The CDR3 region is CASRRQGDNQPQHF. CDR3 in DNA: TGCGCCAGCAGACGACAGGGGGACAATCAGCCCCAGCATTTT.